These T cell receptor beta chains were read from a single sample in a study of T cell responses to AZD1222 COVID-19 vaccine. Clones were sequenced by immunoSEQ multiplex PCR, and TCRdb holds only the in-frame ones, with some missing. The table has over 65,000 clones, roughly 90% seen once; the top ten hold 6% to 9%. This specimen consisted of peripheral blood, obtained on day 0 of AZD1222 vaccination. The receptors come from an adult in good health. Each CDR3 is given without its conserved first and last residue.

TRBJ1-5 TRBV19 ASSPTGSGQPQH
TRBJ2-3 TRBV4-3 ASSQEQGGTQY
TRBJ1-5 TRBV27 ASRDRGVSTQPQH
TRBJ2-7 TRBV10-3 AIRREMGSYEQY
TRBJ2-1 TRBV27 ASSSSGTSYNEQF
TRBJ2-3 TRBV2 ASSARASRTDTQY
TRBJ2-2 TRBV18 ASSLQSTPNTGELF
TRBJ2-1 TRBV23-1 ASSQPRQEGAWEQF
TRBJ2-7 TRBV5-5 ASSPKMTSGLPYEQY
TRBJ1-1 TRBV18 ASSPQGNTEAF
TRBJ2-7 TRBV28 ASSFHYRGKFYEQY
TRBJ1-2 TRBV7-9 ASSFDLMGGSGYT
TRBJ1-1 TRBV7-9 ASRPRDILFVEAF
TRBJ2-7 TRBV19 ASNSGSNEQY
TRBJ1-2 TRBV9 ASTSGGFANYGYT
TRBJ2-1 TRBV18 ASSPQQGFGEQF
TRBJ1-6 TRBV7-3 ASSFTGRDSPLH
TRBJ2-7 TRBV19 ASTPRVGNRGEQY
TRBJ1-4 TRBV11-3 ASSFPGRTNEKLF
TRBJ1-6 TRBV10-3 AIRGGQENSPLH
TRBJ2-7 TRBV5-5 ASSLWQGSGYEQY
TRBJ2-5 TRBV7-2 ASSHLAGGSGETQY
TRBJ2-3 TRBV29-1 SVAGLSLGFTDTQY
TRBJ1-2 TRBV25-1 ASSEPGQIYGYT
TRBJ1-5 TRBV7-9 ASSFASGGQPQH
TRBJ1-2 TRBV6-6 ASCCGGDGYT
TRBJ1-4 TRBV10-3 AISPGATNEKLF
TRBJ1-4 TRBV9 ASSSQGGGQGEKLF
TRBJ2-3 TRBV2 ANARTGRTDTQY
TRBJ1-1 TRBV5-4 ASSPSKDRGNEAF
TRBJ2-5 TRBV11-2 ASSLEQGGGGETQY